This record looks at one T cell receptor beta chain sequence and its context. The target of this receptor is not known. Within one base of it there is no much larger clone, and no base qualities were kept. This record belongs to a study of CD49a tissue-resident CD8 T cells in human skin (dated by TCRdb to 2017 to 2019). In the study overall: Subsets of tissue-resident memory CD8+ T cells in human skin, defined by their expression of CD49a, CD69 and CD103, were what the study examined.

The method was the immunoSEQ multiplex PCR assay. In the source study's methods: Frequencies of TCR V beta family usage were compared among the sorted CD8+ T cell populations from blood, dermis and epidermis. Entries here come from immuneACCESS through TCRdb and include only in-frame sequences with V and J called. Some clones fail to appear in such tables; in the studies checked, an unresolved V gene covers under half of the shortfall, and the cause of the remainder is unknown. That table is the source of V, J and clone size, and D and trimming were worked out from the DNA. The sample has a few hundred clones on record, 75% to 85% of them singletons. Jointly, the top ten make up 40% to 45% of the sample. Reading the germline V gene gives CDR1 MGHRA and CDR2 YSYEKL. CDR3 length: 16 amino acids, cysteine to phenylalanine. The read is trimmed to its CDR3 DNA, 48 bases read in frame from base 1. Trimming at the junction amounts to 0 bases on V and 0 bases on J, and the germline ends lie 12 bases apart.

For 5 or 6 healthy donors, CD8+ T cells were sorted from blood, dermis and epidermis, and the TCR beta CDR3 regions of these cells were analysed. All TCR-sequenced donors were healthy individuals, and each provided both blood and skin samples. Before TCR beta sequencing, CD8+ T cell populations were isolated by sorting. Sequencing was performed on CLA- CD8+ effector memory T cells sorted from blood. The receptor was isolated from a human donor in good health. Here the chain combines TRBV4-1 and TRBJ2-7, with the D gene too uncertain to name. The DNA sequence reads TGCGCCAGCAGCCAAGATATGGCGGAAAACTCCTACGAGCAGTACTTC. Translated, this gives CASSQDMAENSYEQYF.